One and the same sample provided the 8 T cell receptor beta chains below, sequenced in a study of shared clonotypes between healthy human individuals. Sequencing was performed with immunoSEQ multiplex PCR; in TCRdb, only in-frame clones are kept and a portion is missing. This sample has 450,000 or so clones; roughly four fifths occur once, and the top ten carry around 12%. What was sequenced was PBMCs. These receptors were collected from a woman aged 40-49 years in good health. Some clones in this sample may be carry-over from other donors' samples.

The chain has TRBV5-1 and TRBJ2-3; TRBD1 matches 7 bases. Germline loops: CDR1 SGHRS, CDR2 YFSETQ. This CDR3 contains 15 residues. Trimming at V came to 5 bases and at J to 0 bases, leaving 6 bases not matched to a gene. The CDR3 nucleotides read TGCGCCAGCAGACCACAGGGGCCTAGCACAGATACGCAGTATTTT. Encoded protein: CASRPQGPSTDTQYF.

The CDR3 coding sequence is TGTGCCAGCAGTACGACAGGGATCTATGGCTACACCTTC. This sequence encodes CASSTTGIYGYTF. J is TRBJ1-2 and V is TRBV28; 7 bases line up with TRBD1. Germline loops: CDR1 MDHEN, CDR2 SYDVKM. The ends lost 5 bases at V and 4 bases at J; junction bases unmatched: 4. The CDR3 is made up of 13 amino acids.

On this clone: Additional DNA sequences in this sample encode the identical CDR3. The genes are TRBV7-2 and TRBJ2-7, with 8 bases lining up with TRBD1. Germline CDR1 SGHTA, CDR2 FQGNSA. The J segment lost 0 bases and the V segment lost 3 bases, leaving 4 bases of the junction unmatched. This CDR3 is built from 15 residues. The CDR3 coding sequence is TGTGCCAGCAGCTTCGGACAGGGATCCTCCTACGAGCAGTACTTC. It translates to CASSFGQGSSYEQYF.

The genes are TRBV9 and TRBJ2-7; no reliable D call. Per the germline V gene, CDR1 is SGDLS and CDR2 is YYNGEE. V gave up 0 bases and J gave up 4 bases, with 20 bases separating them. The length of the CDR3 is 17 residues. The CDR3 protein is CASSVALTSGPGYEQYF. The CDR3 nucleotides read TGTGCCAGCAGCGTAGCTCTTACCTCCGGCCCTGGATACGAGCAGTACTTC. Using reference TRBV9 and TRBJ2-7 for the parts outside the CDR3, the full variable domain is DSGVTQTPKHLITATGQRVTLRCSPRSGDLSVYWYQQSLDQGLQFLIQYYNGEERAKGNILERFSAQQFPDLHSELNLSSLELGDSALYFCASSVALTSGPGYEQYFGPGTRLTVT.

The chain carries TRBV29-1 and TRBJ1-4; D possibly corresponds to TRBD1 (6 bases). CDR1 is SQVTM, CDR2 ANQGSEA, per germline. CDR3 size: 14 residues. The V and J ends lost 6 bases and 2 bases respectively, with 13 bases between them. CDR3 amino acids: CSVIWDTTNEKLFF. In DNA, the CDR3 is TGCAGCGTAATTTGGGACACCACTAATGAAAAACTGTTTTTT.

The rearrangement joins TRBV2 to TRBJ1-5; unclear D gene. Trimming cost V 2 bases and J 9 bases, with 14 bases left between them. The CDR3 runs to 14 residues. Germline assignment: CDR1 SNHLY and CDR2 FYNNEI. CDR3 protein: CASSELGDVGPQHF. CDR3 in DNA: TGTGCCAGCAGTGAATTGGGTGATGTGGGGCCCCAGCATTTT.

Concerning this clone itself: The same CDR3 can be traced to other DNA sequences in this sample. The chain employs TRBV18 and TRBJ2-7; D possibly uses TRBD1 or TRBD2 (5 bases each). V gave up 1 base and J gave up 0 bases, with 7 bases separating them. CDR3 length: 14 amino acids. Germline CDR1 KGHSH, CDR2 LQKENI. DNA of the CDR3: TGTGCCAGCTCACCACAGGGGAGCTCCTACGAGCAGTACTTC. It yields the protein CASSPQGSSYEQYF.

The J gene is TRBJ2-7, the V gene TRBV1; the table's D call TRBD1 went unverified against the DNA. TRBV1 is reported as a pseudogene. This CDR3 region has 14 residues. The CDR3 DNA reads as TGCACCAGCAGCCAAGATGGTGGGCGAAGTGAGCAGTACTTC. Encoded protein: CTSSQDGGRSEQYF.